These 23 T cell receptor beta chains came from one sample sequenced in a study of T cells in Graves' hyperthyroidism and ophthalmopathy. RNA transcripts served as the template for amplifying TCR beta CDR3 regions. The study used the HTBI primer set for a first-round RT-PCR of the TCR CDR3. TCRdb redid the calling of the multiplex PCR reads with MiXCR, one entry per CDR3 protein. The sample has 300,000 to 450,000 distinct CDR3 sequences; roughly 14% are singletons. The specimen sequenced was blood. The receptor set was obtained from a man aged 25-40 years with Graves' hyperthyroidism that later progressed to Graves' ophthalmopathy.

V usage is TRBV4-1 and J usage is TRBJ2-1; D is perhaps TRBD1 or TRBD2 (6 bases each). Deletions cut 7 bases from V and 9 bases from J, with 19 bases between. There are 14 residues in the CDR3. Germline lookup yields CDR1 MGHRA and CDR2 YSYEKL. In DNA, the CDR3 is TGCGCCAGCAACCCTCATTCGGGGGCGAGTGAGCAGTTCTTC. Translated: CASNPHSGASEQFF.

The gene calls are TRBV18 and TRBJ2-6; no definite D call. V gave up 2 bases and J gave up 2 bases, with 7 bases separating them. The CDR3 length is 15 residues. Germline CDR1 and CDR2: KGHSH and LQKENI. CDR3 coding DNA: TGTGCCAGCTCACCAGGGGTAGCTGGGGCCAACGTCCTGACTTTC. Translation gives CASSPGVAGANVLTF.

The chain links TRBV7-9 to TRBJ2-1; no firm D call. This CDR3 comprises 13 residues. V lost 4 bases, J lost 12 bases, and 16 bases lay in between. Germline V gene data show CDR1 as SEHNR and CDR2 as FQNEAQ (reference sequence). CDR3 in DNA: TGTGCCAGCAGCTCCCGGACGGTCCCCTCGCAGTTCTTC. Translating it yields CASSSRTVPSQFF.

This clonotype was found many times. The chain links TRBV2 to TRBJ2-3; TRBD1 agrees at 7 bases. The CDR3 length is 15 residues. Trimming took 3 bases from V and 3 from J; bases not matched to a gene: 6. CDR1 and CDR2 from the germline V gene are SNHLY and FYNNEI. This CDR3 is CASSERQGFTDTQYF. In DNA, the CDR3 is TGTGCCAGCAGTGAGCGACAGGGCTTTACAGATACGCAGTATTTT.

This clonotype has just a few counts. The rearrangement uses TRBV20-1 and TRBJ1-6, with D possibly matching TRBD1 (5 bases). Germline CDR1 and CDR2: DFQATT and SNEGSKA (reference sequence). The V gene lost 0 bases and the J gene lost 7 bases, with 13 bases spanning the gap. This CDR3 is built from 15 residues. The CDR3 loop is CSARDPGQNNSPLHF. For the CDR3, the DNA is TGCAGTGCTAGAGATCCAGGGCAGAACAATTCACCCCTCCACTTT.

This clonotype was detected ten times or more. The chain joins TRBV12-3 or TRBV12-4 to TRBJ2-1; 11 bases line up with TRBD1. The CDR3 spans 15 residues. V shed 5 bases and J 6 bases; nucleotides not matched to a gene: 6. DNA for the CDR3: TGTGCCAGCAGTGTCGGACAGGGGGCTGGCAATGAGCAGTTCTTC. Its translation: CASSVGQGAGNEQFF.

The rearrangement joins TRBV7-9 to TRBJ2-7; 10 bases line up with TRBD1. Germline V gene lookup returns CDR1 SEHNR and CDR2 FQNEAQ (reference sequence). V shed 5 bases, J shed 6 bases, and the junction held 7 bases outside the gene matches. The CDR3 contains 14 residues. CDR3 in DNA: TGTGCCAGCAGCCACCGGGACAGGGGATCCGAGCAGTACTTC. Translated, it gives CASSHRDRGSEQYF.

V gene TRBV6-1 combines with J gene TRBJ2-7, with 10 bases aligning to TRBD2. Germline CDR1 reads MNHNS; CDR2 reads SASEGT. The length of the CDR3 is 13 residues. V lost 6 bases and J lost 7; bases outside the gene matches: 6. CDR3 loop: CASRGLAVGEQYF. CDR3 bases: TGTGCCAGCAGAGGACTAGCGGTGGGGGAGCAGTACTTC.

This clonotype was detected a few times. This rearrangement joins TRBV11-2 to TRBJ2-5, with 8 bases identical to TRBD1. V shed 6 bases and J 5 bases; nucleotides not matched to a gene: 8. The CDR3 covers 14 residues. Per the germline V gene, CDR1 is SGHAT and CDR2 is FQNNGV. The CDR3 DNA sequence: TGTGCCAGCAGAACTTCGACAGGGGAGGAGACCCAGTACTTC. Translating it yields CASRTSTGEETQYF. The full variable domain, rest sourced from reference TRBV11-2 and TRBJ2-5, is EAGVAQSPRYKIIEKRQSVAFWCNPISGHATLYWYQQILGQGPKLLIQFQNNGVVDDSQLPKDRFSAERLKGVDSTLKIQPAKLEDSAVYLCASRTSTGEETQYFGPGTRLLVL.

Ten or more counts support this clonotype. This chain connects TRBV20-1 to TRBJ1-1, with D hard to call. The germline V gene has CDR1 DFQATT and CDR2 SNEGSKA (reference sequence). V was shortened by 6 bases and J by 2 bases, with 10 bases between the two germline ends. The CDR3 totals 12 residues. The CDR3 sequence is CSATDINTEAFF. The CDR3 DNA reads TGCAGTGCAACCGACATTAACACTGAAGCTTTCTTT.

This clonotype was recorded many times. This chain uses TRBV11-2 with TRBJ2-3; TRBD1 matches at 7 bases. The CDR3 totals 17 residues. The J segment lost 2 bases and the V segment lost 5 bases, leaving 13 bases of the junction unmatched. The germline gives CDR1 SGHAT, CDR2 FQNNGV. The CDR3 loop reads CASSQPRQGKYTDTQYF. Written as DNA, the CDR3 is TGTGCCAGCAGCCAGCCCCGACAGGGTAAATACACAGATACGCAGTATTTT.

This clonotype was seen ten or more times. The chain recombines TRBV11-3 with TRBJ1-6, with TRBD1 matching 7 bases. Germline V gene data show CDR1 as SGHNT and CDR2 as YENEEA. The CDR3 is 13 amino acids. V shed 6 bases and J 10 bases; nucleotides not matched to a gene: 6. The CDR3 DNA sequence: TGTGCCAGCAGAACAGGGGAGAGATCACCCCTCCACTTT. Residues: CASRTGERSPLHF.

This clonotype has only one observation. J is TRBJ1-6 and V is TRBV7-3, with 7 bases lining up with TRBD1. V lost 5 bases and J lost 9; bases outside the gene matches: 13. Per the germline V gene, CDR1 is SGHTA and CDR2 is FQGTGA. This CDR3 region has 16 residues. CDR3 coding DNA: TGTGCCAGCAGCCAAGAGGCCGACAGGGCAATTTCACCCCTCCACTTT. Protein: CASSQEADRAISPLHF. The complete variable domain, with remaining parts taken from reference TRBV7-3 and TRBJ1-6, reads GAGVSQTPSNKVTEKGKYVELRCDPISGHTALYWYRQSLGQGPEFLIYFQGTGAADDSGLPNDRFFAVRPEGSVSTLKIQRTERGDSAVYLCASSQEADRAISPLHFGNGTRLTVT.

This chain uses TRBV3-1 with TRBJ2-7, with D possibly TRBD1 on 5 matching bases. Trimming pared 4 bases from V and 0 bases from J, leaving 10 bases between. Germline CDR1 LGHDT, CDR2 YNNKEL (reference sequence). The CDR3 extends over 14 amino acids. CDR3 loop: CASSRQQGSYEQYF. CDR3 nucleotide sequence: TGTGCCAGCAGCCGCCAGCAGGGCTCCTACGAGCAGTACTTC.

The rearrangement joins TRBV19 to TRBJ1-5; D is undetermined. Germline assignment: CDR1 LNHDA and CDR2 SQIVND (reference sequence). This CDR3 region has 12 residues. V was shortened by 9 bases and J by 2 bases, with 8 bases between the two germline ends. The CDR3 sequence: CASSTGNQPQHF. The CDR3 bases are TGTGCCAGCTCCACGGGCAATCAGCCCCAGCATTTT. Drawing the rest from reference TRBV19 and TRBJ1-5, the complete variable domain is DGGITQSPKYLFRKEGQNVTLSCEQNLNHDAMYWYRQDPGQGLRLIYYSQIVNDFQKGDIAEGYSVSREKKESFPLTVTSAQKNPTAFYLCASSTGNQPQHFGDGTRLSIL.

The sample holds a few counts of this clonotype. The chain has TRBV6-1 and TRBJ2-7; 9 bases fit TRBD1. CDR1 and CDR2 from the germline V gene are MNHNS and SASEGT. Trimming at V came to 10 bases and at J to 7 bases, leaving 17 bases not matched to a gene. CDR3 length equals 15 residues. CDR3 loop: CANGDPGQGFVEQYF. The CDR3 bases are TGTGCCAACGGAGACCCGGGACAGGGTTTTGTGGAGCAGTACTTC.

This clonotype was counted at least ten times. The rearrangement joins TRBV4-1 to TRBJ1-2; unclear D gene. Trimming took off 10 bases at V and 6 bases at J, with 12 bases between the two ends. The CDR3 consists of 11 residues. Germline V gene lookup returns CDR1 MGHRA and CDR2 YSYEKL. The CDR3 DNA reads TGCGCCACCAGATATGCACATGGCTACACCTTC. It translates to CATRYAHGYTF.

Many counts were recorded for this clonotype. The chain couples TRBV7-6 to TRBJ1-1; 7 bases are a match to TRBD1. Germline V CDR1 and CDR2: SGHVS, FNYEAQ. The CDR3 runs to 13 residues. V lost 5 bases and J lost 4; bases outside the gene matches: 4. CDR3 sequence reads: CASSDRQGTEAFF. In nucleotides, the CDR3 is TGTGCCAGCAGCGACCGACAGGGCACTGAAGCTTTCTTT.

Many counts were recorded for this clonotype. CDR3 sequence (DNA): TGTGCCAGCAGAAGCGGGGGTACAGATACGCAGTATTTT. Translating gives CASRSGGTDTQYF. This chain links TRBV3-1 with TRBJ2-3; 8 nucleotides match TRBD2. CDR1 is LGHDT, CDR2 YNNKEL, per germline (reference sequence). CDR3 length: 13 residues. The V segment lost 6 bases and the J segment 3 bases; nucleotides outside the gene matches: 2.

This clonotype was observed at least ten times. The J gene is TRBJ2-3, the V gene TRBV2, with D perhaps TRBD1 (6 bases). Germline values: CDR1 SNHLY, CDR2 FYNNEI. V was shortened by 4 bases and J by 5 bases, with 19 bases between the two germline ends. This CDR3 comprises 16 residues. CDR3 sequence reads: CASSGFRDTRRDTQYF. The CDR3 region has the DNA TGTGCCAGCAGTGGTTTCCGGGACACCCGCAGAGATACGCAGTATTTT.

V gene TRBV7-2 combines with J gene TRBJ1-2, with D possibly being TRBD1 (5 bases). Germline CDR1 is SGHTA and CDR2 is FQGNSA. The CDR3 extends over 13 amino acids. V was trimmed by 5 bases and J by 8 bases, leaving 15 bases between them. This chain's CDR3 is CASSLGGVLGYTF. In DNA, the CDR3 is TGTGCCAGCAGCCTGGGGGGGGTACTCGGCTACACCTTC.

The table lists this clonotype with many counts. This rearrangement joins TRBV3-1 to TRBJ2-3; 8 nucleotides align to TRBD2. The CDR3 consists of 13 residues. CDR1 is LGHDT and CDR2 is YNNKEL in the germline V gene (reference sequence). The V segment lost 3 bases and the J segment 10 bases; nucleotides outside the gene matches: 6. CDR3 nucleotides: TGTGCCAGCAGCCAGATCGGGGGGGGCCCGCAGTATTTT. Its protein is CASSQIGGGPQYF.

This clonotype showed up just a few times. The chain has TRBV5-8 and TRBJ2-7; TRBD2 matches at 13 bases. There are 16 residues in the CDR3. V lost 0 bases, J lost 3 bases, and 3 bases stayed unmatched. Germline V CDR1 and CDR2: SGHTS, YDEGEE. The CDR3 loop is CASSLGRLAGGYEQYF. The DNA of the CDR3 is TGTGCCAGCAGCTTGGGGCGACTAGCGGGGGGCTACGAGCAGTACTTC.